These 14 T cell receptor beta chains originate from one sample sequenced in a study of blood T cell repertoires in COVID-19. Generated by immunoSEQ multiplex PCR, the TCRdb table keeps only in-frame clones and is missing some. The sample carries 150,000 to 200,000 clones, roughly 90% recorded once. Sequencing was carried out using peripheral blood. Every receptor here comes from a man between 60 and 70 years old with active or convalescent COVID-19.

The chain recombines TRBV10-1 with TRBJ2-3; the D gene is possibly TRBD1 (5 bases). The CDR3 consists of 13 residues. Germline V gives CDR1 WNHNN, CDR2 SYGVQD (reference sequence). Trimming took 8 bases from V and 0 from J, leaving 9 bases between them. This CDR3 reads CASVNRSTDTQYF. The CDR3 DNA is TGCGCCAGCGTGAACAGGAGCACAGATACGCAGTATTTT.

About this clone itself: This CDR3 is also generated by other DNA sequences in the sample. The gene calls are TRBV11-2 and TRBJ2-3, with D perhaps matching TRBD2 (6 bases). Trimming shortened V by 1 base and J by 1 base, and 15 bases separated the two germline ends. Per germline, CDR1 SGHAT and CDR2 FQNNGV. The CDR3 is 17 amino acids. The CDR3 loop is CASSLAPPGGGTDTQYF. CDR3 sequence (DNA): TGTGCCAGCAGCTTAGCCCCCCCGGGCGGGGGCACAGATACGCAGTATTTT.

The gene calls are TRBV5-1 and TRBJ2-1; D not resolved. Germline lookup yields CDR1 SGHRS and CDR2 YFSETQ. Trimming took off 5 bases at V and 7 bases at J, with 10 bases between the two ends. CDR3 length equals 12 residues. The CDR3 reads CASSYQWNEQFF. Here the CDR3 DNA reads TGCGCCAGCAGTTACCAGTGGAATGAGCAGTTCTTC.

Notes on this clone: The same CDR3 also results from other DNA sequences found in this sample. The chain uses TRBV5-6 and TRBJ2-7; perhaps TRBD1 as D (5 bases). Trimming left V 4 bases short and J 2 bases short, with 7 bases between. The CDR3 extends over 12 amino acids. The germline gives CDR1 SGHDT, CDR2 YYEEEE. The CDR3 protein is CASSRQTYEQYF. CDR3 DNA: TGTGCCAGCAGCAGACAGACCTACGAGCAGTACTTC.

This clone appeared once. CDR3 bases: TGCGCCAGCATGGAGGCGGGGGCCTCCTACGAGCAGTACTTC. It codes for CASMEAGASYEQYF. The J gene is TRBJ2-7, the V gene TRBV10-2; tentative D call: TRBD2 (7 bases). The CDR3 consists of 14 residues. V was shortened by 7 bases and J by 0 bases, with 13 bases between the two germline ends. Germline CDR1 WSHSY, CDR2 SAAADI.

This clone was observed a single time. The chain uses TRBV5-1 and TRBJ1-4, with TRBD1 matching 8 bases. With V trimmed by 4 bases and J by 8 bases, 7 bases remained unmatched. CDR3 length: 14 amino acids. Per germline, CDR1 SGHRS and CDR2 YFSETQ. The CDR3 reads CASSRQGSREKLFF. The CDR3 nucleotides read TGCGCCAGCAGCAGACAGGGGTCACGGGAAAAACTGTTTTTT.

The V and J genes are TRBV6-1 and TRBJ1-5; TRBD1 might be the D (5 bases). The germline V and J ends were trimmed by 0 bases and 10 bases, with 16 bases remaining between them. Germline V gene lookup returns CDR1 MNHNS and CDR2 SASEGT. This CDR3 is built from 15 residues. The CDR3 DNA reads TGTGCCAGCAGTGAAGCCGGACTAGGGGTCAGCCCCCAGCATTTT. This encodes CASSEAGLGVSPQHF.

The chain links TRBV19 to TRBJ2-1; possibly TRBD1 for D (6 bases). Trimming took 5 bases from V and 2 from J, leaving 10 bases between them. The germline CDR1 and CDR2 sequences are LNHDA and SQIVND (reference sequence). This CDR3 has 14 residues. CDR3 sequence (DNA): TGTGCCAGTAGTCGGGACAATACCTACAATGAGCAGTTCTTC. Protein: CASSRDNTYNEQFF.

The chain has TRBV2 and TRBJ1-1; D is uncertain. The V and J ends lost 6 bases and 0 bases respectively, with 20 bases between them. CDR3 length equals 17 residues. The germline V gene encodes CDR1 SNHLY and CDR2 FYNNEI. This chain's CDR3 is CASSPRAASPMNTEAFF. CDR3 bases: TGTGCCAGCAGCCCAAGGGCCGCTAGCCCTATGAACACTGAAGCTTTCTTT.

This clone occurred once. The chain is built from TRBV25-1 and TRBJ2-3; D is possibly TRBD1 (6 bases). Germline lookup yields CDR1 MGHDK and CDR2 SYGVNS. V dropped 11 bases and J dropped 2 bases, with 17 bases sitting between them. The CDR3 has 14 residues. The CDR3, as DNA: TGTGCCCGACCTCCGGGACATCTCACAGATACGCAGTATTTT. It specifies CARPPGHLTDTQYF.

The chain links TRBV7-9 to TRBJ1-1, with 8 bases identical to TRBD1. The CDR3 length is 15 residues. CDR1 is SEHNR and CDR2 is FQNEAQ in the germline V gene (reference sequence). V was pared by 0 bases and J by 4 bases, with 4 bases of the junction left unmatched. Here the CDR3 reads CASSLATGGGTEAFF. DNA for the CDR3: TGTGCCAGCAGCTTAGCAACAGGGGGTGGCACTGAAGCTTTCTTT.

J is TRBJ1-2 and V is TRBV6-5; TRBD1 matches 8 bases. J was trimmed by 7 bases and V by 3 bases; bases with no gene match: 10. Germline V gives CDR1 MNHEY, CDR2 SVGAGI. The CDR3 loop spans 15 amino acids. The CDR3 DNA sequence: TGTGCCAGCAGTTATCAATTTAGGACAGGGCCTGGCTACACCTTC. Translating gives CASSYQFRTGPGYTF.

The rearrangement joins TRBV6-4 to TRBJ1-1, with a weak D call TRBD1 (6 bases). Trimming stripped 2 bases from V and 2 bases from J, with 9 bases between. The CDR3 runs to 14 residues. The V gene's germline CDR1 is MRHNA and CDR2 SNTAGT. The CDR3 nucleotides are TGTGCCAGCAGTGACGGGGGCTCCAACACTGAAGCTTTCTTT. Translated, it gives CASSDGGSNTEAFF.

This clone was observed a single time. The chain is built from TRBV5-8 and TRBJ1-4; a weak D match, TRBD1 (5 bases). Trimming pared 3 bases from V and 1 base from J, leaving 16 bases between. The CDR3 is 17 residues long. Germline loops: CDR1 SGHTS, CDR2 YDEGEE. The CDR3 DNA reads as TGTGCCAGCAGCTACGTCGGGGGACTGGGAACTAATGAAAAACTGTTTTTT. As protein: CASSYVGGLGTNEKLFF.